This T cell receptor beta chain was observed in a study of cytomegalovirus exposure and HLA in healthy donors. This clone occurred a few times. Its antigen is still unknown. The primer mix had 60 Vbeta and 13 Jbeta primers. TCRdb keeps only in-frame clones here, not all; method: immunoSEQ multiplex PCR. The sample consists of 130,000 or so clones, about 8.6% of them appearing once. Points from the study as a whole: A previous analysis found most TCR beta V segments productive roughly 90% or roughly 30% of the time.

This TCR was recovered from a woman aged 40 to 50 in good health and CMV-seropositive. The sequencing sample was made of PBMCs.

CDR3 in DNA: TGTGCCAGTAGTGTCCTATCGGGACAGGGGGCGAACGAGCAGTACTTC. As protein: CASSVLSGQGANEQYF. The rearrangement uses TRBV19 and TRBJ2-7; 12 nucleotides line up with TRBD1. The length of the CDR3 is 16 residues. J gave up 5 bases and V 5 bases, and 10 bases lay outside the gene matches. Germline CDR1 is LNHDA and CDR2 is SQIVND (reference sequence).